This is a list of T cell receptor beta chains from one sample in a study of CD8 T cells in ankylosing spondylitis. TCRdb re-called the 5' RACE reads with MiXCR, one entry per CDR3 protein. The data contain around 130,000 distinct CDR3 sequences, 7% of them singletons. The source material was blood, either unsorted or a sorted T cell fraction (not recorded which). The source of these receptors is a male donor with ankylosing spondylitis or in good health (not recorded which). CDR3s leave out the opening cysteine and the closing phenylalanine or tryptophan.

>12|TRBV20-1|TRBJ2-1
SASKGGGSNEQF
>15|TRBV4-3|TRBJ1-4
ASSQVFLGTGNEKLF
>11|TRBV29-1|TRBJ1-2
SVAPGDYVGYT
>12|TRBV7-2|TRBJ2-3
ASSLSGSADTQY
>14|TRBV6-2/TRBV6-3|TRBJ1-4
ASRLPGQGPNEKLF
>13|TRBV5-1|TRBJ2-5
ASIGGLGLQETQY
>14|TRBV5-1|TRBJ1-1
ASSWTRGQGNTEAF
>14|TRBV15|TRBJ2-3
ATSRAAGGSTDTQY
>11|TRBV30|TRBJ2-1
AWSGLAATGQF
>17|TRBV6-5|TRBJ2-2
ASSYSRGPGTGGRGELF
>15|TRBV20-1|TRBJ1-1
SAMVIPGQGTNTEAF
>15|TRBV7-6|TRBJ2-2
ASSSRLAGGSTGELF
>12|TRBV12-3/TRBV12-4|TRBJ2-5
ASRGQGNWETQY
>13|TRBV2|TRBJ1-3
ASSGRESSGNTIY
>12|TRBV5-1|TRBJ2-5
ASSLIQLQETQY
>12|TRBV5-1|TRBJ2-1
ASSPSGRAGEQF
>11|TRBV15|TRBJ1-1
ATSREDGPRAF
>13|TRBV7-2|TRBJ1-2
ASSLPWGRNYGYT
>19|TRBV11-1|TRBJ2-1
ASTLRRWTSGPTSSYNEQF
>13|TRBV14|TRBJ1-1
ASSIRGQKNTEAF
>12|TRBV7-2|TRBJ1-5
ASSSRQGAQPQH
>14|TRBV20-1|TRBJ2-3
SARDPYPGVADTQY
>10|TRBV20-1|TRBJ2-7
SARESTYEQY
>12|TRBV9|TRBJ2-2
ASSAGTTTGELF
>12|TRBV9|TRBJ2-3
ASNLGGAGDTQY
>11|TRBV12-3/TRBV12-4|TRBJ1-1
ASSPRGGHEAF
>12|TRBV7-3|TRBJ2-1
ASSRRSEFNEQF
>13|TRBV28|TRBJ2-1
ASSLLSGVNNEQF
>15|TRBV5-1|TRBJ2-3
ASSSRTGGFGTDTQY
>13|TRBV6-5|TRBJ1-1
ASSLHGTGASEAF
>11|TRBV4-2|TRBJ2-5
ASSQEESGTQY
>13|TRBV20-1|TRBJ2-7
SASPGASDRGEQY
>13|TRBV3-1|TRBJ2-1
ASSHLGQGNNEQF
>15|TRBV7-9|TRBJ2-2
ASSLAQAGPISGELF
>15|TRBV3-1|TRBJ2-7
ACSQSGASKRRYEQY
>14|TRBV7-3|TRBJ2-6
ASSLNAGVGANVLT
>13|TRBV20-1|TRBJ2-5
SASLASGPQETQY
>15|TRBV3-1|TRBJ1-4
ASSQDQRRGRSEKLF
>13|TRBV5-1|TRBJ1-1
ASSRTGDRGTEAF
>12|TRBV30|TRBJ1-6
AWSPISYNSPLH